The 6 T cell receptor beta chains in this list originate from one sample, sequenced in a study. TCRdb redid the calling of the RT-PCR reads with MiXCR, one entry per CDR3 protein. The profile covers hundreds of thousands of distinct CDR3 sequences, with 12% to 15% appearing a single time and 3% to 4.5% taken by the ten largest. The sample was memory CD4+ T cells from blood. Receptor source: a female donor in good health, serving as a healthy control.

The genes are TRBV20-1 and TRBJ2-3, with TRBD2 matching 7 bases. Germline lookup yields CDR1 DFQATT and CDR2 SNEGSKA (reference sequence). This CDR3 contains 14 residues. V gave up 7 bases and J gave up 5 bases; unmatched junction bases: 12. The CDR3 nucleotides are TGCAGTGTCCTCCGGCGGGAGTGGCAAGATACGCAGTATTTT. It is translated as CSVLRREWQDTQYF.

This chain joins TRBV9 and TRBJ2-1; either TRBD1 or TRBD2 may fit D (6 bases each). Per the germline V gene, CDR1 is SGDLS and CDR2 is YYNGEE. Trimming removed 3 bases from V and 0 bases from J, with 16 bases in between. The CDR3 has 17 residues. CDR3: CASSGWRGTSSYNEQFF. The DNA of the CDR3 is TGTGCCAGCAGCGGCTGGAGGGGGACGAGCTCCTACAATGAGCAGTTCTTC. Together with reference TRBV9 and TRBJ2-1, the CDR3 gives the full variable domain: DSGVTQTPKHLITATGQRVTLRCSPRSGDLSVYWYQQSLDQGLQFLIQYYNGEERAKGNILERFSAQQFPDLHSELNLSSLELGDSALYFCASSGWRGTSSYNEQFFGPGTRLTVL.

J is TRBJ2-5 and V is TRBV5-5, with a possible D match to TRBD2 (5 bases). The CDR3 is 16 amino acids. Germline V gene sequence: CDR1 SGHKS, CDR2 YYEKEE (reference sequence). V lost 4 bases and J 0 bases, leaving 16 bases between the germline ends. In nucleotides, the CDR3 is TGTGCCAGCAGCAGACGGACGGGAACCTACCAAGAGACCCAGTACTTC. Its translation is CASSRRTGTYQETQYF.

In regard to this clonotype: Given a much more abundant clone one base away, this may be a read error. The chain uses TRBV5-1 and TRBJ2-7; TRBD2 aligns across 12 bases. The CDR3 consists of 17 residues. Germline V CDR1 and CDR2: SGHRS, YFSETQ. The chain's CDR3 is CSSSLRTSGKSSYEQYF. CDR3 in DNA: TGCTCCAGCAGCTTGCGGACTAGCGGGAAAAGCTCCTACGAGCAGTACTTC.

V is TRBV7-2 and J is TRBJ1-5, with D unresolved. CDR1 is SGHTA and CDR2 is FQGNSA in the germline V gene. This CDR3 has 12 amino acids. Trimming took 5 bases from V and 9 from J, leaving 11 bases between them. CDR3 DNA: TGTGCCAGCAGCGCCGGGGATGGGCCCCAGCATTTT. This sequence encodes CASSAGDGPQHF.

The chain couples TRBV24-1 to TRBJ2-1, with D unclear. The CDR3 is made up of 11 amino acids. Trimming left V 3 bases short and J 15 bases short, with 11 bases between. The germline gives CDR1 KGHDR, CDR2 SFDVKD. CDR3 in amino acids: CATSDGRIMFF. In DNA, the CDR3 is TGTGCCACCAGTGATGGAAGGATTATGTTCTTC.